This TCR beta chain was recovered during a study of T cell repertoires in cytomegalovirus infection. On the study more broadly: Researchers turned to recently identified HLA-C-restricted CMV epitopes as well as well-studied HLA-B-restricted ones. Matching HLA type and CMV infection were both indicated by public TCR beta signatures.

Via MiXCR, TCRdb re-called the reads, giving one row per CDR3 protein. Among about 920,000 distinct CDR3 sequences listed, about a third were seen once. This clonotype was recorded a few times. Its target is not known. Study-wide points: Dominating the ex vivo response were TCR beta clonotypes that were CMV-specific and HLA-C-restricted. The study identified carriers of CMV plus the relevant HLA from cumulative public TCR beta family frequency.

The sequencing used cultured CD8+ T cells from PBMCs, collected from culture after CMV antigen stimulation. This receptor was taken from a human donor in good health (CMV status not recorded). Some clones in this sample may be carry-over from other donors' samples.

CDR3 sequence (DNA): TGTGCCAGCAGTGAAAATCAGGGTCGGGAAAAACTGTTTTTT. It translates to CASSENQGREKLFF. This chain links TRBV27 with TRBJ1-4; D may be TRBD1 (5 bases). This CDR3 has 14 amino acids. V lost 5 bases to trimming and J lost 8 bases, with 15 bases between them. Germline CDR1 MNHEY, CDR2 SMNVEV (reference sequence).